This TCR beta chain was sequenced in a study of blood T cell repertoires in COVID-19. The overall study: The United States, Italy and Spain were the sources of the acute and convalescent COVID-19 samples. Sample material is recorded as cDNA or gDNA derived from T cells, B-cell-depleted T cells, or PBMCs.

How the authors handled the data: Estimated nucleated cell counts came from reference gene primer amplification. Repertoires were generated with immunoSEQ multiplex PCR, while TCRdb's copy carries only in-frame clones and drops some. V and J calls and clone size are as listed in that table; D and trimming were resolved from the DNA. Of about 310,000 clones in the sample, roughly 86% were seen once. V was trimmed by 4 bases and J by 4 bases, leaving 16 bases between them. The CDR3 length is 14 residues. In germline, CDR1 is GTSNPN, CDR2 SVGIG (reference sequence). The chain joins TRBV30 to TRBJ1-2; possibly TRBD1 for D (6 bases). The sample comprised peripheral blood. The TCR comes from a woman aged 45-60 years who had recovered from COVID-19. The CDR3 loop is CAWNRDVTGYGYTF. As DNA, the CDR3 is TGTGCCTGGAACAGGGACGTCACGGGCTATGGCTACACCTTC. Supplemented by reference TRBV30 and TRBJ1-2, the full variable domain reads SQTIHQWPATLVQPVGSPLSLECTVEGTSNPNLYWYRQAAGRGLQLLFYSVGIGQISSEVPQNLSASRPQDRQFILSSKKLLLSDSGFYLCAWNRDVTGYGYTFGSGTRLTVV.